The entry below gives a single TCR beta chain sequence along with its context. What it binds is unknown. Within the sample, other DNA sequences also encode this same CDR3. The entry originates in a study of shared clonotypes between healthy human individuals. Study details: The study drew on a couple of women and three men aged 18 to 49 as donors. Study outcomes and limitations: As a rule, naive subsets had a larger estimated richness than memory subsets. Sampling was confined to blood; repertoires within tissues likely differ.

The CDR3 is 14 residues long. Germline values: CDR1 MDHEN, CDR2 SYDVKM. Trimming cost V 3 bases and J 0 bases, with 6 bases left between them. As defined, naive CD8 cells were CD45RO-negative and positively selected for CCR7, with terminally differentiated effector memory CD45RA+ cells excluded. Deep was the level used in running the assay. The method was immunoSEQ multiplex PCR; TCRdb's version includes in-frame clones alone and lacks a portion of them. Here the sample spans about 2,200,000 clones, about 93% being singletons. V and J are TRBV28 and TRBJ1-3; D not resolved. Source material: naive CD8+ T cells from PBMCs. The source is a young man in good health. Some clones in this sample may be carry-over from other donors' samples. CDR3 in amino acids: CASSFGVSGNTIYF. CDR3 DNA sequence: TGTGCCAGCAGTTTCGGGGTCTCTGGAAACACCATATATTTT.